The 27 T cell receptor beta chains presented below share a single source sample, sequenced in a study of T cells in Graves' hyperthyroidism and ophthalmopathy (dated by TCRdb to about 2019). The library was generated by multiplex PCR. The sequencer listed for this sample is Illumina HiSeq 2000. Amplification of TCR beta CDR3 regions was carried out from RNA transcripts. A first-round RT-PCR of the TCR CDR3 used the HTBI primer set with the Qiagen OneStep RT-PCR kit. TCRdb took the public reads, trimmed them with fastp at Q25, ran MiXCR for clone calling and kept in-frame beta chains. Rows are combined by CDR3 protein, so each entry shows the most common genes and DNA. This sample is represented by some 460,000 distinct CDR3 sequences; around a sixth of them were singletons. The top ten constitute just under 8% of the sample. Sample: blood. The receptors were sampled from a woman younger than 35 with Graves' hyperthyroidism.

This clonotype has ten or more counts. The CDR3 coding sequence is TGTGCCAGCAGCTCCGACAGGGGGTCCCACGAGCAGTACTTC. Translation: CASSSDRGSHEQYF. The chain couples TRBV7-2 to TRBJ2-7; 9 bases line up with TRBD1. CDR3 length: 14 residues. The trim removed 4 bases at V and 5 bases at J, leaving 6 bases unmatched. Germline V gene sequence: CDR1 SGHTA, CDR2 FQGNSA.

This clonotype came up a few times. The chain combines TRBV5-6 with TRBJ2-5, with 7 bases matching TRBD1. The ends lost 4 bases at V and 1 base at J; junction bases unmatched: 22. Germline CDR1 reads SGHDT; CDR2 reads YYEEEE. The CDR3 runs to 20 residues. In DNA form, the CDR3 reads TGTGCCAGCAGCGTTACCGGGACAGTCGTTCGGGCATTTGGCCAAGAGACCCAGTACTTC. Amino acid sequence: CASSVTGTVVRAFGQETQYF.

CDR3 protein: CASSPNWRQKSADTQYF. CDR3 bases: TGTGCCAGCTCACCGAATTGGAGACAGAAGAGCGCAGATACGCAGTATTTT. V is TRBV18 and J is TRBJ2-3; weak D call: TRBD1 (5 bases). The CDR3 has 17 amino acids. The germline gives CDR1 KGHSH, CDR2 LQKENI. V lost 3 bases to trimming and J lost 4 bases, with 20 bases between them. The full variable domain, its missing parts supplied by reference TRBV18 and TRBJ2-3, is NAGVMQNPRHLVRRRGQEARLRCSPMKGHSHVYWYRQLPEEGLKFMVYLQKENIIDESGMPKERFSAEFPKEGPSILRIQQVVRGDSAAYFCASSPNWRQKSADTQYFGPGTRLTVL.

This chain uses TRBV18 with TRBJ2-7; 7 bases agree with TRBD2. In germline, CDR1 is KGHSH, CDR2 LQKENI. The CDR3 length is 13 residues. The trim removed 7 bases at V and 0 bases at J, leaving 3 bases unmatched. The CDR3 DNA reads TGTGCCAGCTTTCCGGGGGGCTCCTACGAGCAGTACTTC. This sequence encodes CASFPGGSYEQYF.

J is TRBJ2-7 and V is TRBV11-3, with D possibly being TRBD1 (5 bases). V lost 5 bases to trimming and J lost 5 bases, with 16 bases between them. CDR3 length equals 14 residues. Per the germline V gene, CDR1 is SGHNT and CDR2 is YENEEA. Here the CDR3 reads CASSTPATADEQYF. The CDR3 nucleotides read TGTGCCAGCAGCACCCCCGCGACAGCCGACGAGCAGTACTTC.

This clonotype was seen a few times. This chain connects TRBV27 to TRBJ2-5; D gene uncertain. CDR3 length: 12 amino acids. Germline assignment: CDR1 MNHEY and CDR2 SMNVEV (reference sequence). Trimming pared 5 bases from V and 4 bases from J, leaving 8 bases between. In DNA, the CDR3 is TGTGCCAGCAGTAAATCAGGAGAGACCCAGTACTTC. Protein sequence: CASSKSGETQYF.

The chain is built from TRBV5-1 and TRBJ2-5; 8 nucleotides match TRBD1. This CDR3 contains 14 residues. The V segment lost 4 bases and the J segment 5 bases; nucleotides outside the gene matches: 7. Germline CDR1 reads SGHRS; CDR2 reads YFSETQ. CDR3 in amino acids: CASSIGTGHETQYF. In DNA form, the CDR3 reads TGCGCCAGCAGCATCGGGACAGGCCACGAGACCCAGTACTTC.

The CDR3 loop reads CATSGEGVYNEQFF. The CDR3 DNA reads TGTGCCACCAGTGGGGAGGGGGTTTACAATGAGCAGTTCTTC. This sequence joins TRBV24-1 and TRBJ2-1; D is perhaps TRBD2 (7 bases). Germline values: CDR1 KGHDR, CDR2 SFDVKD. V gave up 5 bases and J gave up 4 bases, with 11 bases separating them. The length of the CDR3 is 14 residues.

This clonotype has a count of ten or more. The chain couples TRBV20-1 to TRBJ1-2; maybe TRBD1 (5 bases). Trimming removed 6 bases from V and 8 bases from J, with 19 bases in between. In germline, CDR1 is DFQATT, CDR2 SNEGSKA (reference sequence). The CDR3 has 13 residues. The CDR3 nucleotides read TGCAGTGCCAATGCGAGGGGAGGCAGGGGCTACACCTTC. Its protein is CSANARGGRGYTF.

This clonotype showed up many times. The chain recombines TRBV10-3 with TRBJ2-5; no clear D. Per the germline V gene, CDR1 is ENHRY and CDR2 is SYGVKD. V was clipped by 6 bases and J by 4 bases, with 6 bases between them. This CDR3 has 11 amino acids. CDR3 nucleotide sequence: TGTGCCATCAGGGCGGCAGAGACCCAGTACTTC. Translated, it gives CAIRAAETQYF.

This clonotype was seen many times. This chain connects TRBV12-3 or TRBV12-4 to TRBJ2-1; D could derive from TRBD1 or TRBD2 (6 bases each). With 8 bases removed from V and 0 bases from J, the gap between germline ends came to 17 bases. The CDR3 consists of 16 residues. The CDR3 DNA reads TGTGCCAGCGCCGGGGGCTATGGAAGCTCCTACAATGAGCAGTTCTTC. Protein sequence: CASAGGYGSSYNEQFF.

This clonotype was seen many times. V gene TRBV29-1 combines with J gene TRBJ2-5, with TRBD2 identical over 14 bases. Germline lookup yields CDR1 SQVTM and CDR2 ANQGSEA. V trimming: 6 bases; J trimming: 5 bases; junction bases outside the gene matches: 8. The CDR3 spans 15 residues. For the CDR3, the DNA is TGCAGCGTGCCCGGGACTAGCGGGAGAGGGGAGACCCAGTACTTC. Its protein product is CSVPGTSGRGETQYF.

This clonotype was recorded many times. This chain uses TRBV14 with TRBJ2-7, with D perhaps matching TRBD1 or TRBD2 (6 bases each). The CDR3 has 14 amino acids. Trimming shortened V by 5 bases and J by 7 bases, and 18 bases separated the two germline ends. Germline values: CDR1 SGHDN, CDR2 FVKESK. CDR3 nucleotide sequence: TGTGCCAGCAGCTTCCAGGGGAGGCTAGGAGAGCAGTACTTC. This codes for CASSFQGRLGEQYF. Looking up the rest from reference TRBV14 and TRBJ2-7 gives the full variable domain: EAGVTQFPSHSVIEKGQTVTLRCDPISGHDNLYWYRRVMGKEIKFLLHFVKESKQDESGMPNNRFLAERTGGTYSTLKVQPAELEDSGVYFCASSFQGRLGEQYFGPGTRLTVT.

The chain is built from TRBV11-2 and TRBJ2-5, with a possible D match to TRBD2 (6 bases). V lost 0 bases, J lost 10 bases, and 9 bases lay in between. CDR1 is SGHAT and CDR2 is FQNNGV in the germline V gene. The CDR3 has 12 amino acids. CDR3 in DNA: TGTGCCAGCAGCTTAGATGGGACTTTCCAGTACTTC. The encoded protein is CASSLDGTFQYF.

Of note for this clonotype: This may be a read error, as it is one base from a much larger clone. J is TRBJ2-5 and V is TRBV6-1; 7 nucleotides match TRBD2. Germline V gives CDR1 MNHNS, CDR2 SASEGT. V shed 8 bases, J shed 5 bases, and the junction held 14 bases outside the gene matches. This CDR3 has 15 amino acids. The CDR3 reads CASQPQAGPKETQYF. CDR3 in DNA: TGTGCCAGCCAGCCCCAAGCGGGACCGAAGGAGACCCAGTACTTC.

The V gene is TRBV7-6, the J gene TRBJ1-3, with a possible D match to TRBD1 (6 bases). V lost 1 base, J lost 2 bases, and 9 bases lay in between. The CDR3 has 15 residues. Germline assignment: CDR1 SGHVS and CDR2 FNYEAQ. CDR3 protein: CASSLDRAAGNTIYF. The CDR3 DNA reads TGTGCCAGCAGCTTAGACAGGGCGGCTGGAAACACCATATATTTT.

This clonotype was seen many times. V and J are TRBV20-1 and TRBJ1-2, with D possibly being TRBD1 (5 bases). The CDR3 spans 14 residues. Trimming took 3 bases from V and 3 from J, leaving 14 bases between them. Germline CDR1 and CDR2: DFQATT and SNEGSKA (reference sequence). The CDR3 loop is CSARGKGLDYGYTF. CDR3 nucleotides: TGCAGTGCTAGGGGGAAGGGGTTGGACTATGGCTACACCTTC.

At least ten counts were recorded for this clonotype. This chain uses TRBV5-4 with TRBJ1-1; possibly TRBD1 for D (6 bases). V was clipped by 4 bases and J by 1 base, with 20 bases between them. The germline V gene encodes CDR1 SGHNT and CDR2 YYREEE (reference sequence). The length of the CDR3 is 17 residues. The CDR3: CASSLSFNRDRNTEAFF. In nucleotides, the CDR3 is TGTGCCAGCAGCCTATCATTTAACAGGGATAGGAACACTGAAGCTTTCTTT.

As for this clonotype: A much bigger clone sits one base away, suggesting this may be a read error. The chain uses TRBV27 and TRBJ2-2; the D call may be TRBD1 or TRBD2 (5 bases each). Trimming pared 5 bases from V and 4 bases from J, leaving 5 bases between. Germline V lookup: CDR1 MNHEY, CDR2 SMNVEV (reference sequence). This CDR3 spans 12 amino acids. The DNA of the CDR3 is TGTGCCAGCAGTGGGGGCACCGGGGAGCTGTTTTTT. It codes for CASSGGTGELFF.

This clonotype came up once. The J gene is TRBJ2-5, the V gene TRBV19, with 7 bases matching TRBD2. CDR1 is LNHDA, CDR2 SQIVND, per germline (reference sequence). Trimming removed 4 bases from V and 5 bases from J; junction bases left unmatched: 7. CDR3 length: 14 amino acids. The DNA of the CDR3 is TGTGCCAGTAGTAGGAGCGGGGCGGGGGAGACCCAGTACTTC. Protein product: CASSRSGAGETQYF. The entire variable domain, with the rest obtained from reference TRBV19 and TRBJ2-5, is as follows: DGGITQSPKYLFRKEGQNVTLSCEQNLNHDAMYWYRQDPGQGLRLIYYSQIVNDFQKGDIAEGYSVSREKKESFPLTVTSAQKNPTAFYLCASSRSGAGETQYFGPGTRLLVL.

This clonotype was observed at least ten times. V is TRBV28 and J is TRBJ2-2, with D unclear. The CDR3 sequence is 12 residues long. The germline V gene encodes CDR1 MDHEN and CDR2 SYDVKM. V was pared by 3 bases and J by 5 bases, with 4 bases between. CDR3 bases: TGTGCCAGCAGTTTCGCGACCGGGGAGCTGTTTTTT. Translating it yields CASSFATGELFF.

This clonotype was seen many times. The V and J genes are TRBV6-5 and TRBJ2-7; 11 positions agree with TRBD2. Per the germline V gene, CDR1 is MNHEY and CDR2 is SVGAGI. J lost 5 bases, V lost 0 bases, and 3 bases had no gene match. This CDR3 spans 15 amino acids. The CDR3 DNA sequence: TGTGCCAGCAGTTACTCGACTAGCGGGAAGGACGAGCAGTACTTC. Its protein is CASSYSTSGKDEQYF.

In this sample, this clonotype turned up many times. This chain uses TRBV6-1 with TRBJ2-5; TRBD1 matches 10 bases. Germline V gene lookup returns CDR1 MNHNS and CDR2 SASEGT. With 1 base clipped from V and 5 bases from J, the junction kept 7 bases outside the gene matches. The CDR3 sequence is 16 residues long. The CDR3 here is CASSEVQTGGLETQYF. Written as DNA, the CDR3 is TGTGCCAGCAGTGAAGTACAGACAGGGGGCTTGGAGACCCAGTACTTC.

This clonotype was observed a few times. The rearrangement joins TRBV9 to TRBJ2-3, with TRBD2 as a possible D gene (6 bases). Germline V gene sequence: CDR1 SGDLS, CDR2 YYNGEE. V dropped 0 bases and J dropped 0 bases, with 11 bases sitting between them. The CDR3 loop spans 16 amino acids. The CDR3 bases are TGTGCCAGCAGCGTAGACGGGAGTGGGAGCACAGATACGCAGTATTTT. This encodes CASSVDGSGSTDTQYF.

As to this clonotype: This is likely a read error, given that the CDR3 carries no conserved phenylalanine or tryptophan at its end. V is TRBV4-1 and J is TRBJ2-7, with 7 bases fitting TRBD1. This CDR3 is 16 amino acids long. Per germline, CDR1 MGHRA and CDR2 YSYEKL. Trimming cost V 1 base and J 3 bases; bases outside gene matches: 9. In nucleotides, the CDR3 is TGCGCCAGCAGCCAAGCCCGGGCAGGGGGTAACTACGAGCAGTACCTC. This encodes CASSQARAGGNYEQYL.

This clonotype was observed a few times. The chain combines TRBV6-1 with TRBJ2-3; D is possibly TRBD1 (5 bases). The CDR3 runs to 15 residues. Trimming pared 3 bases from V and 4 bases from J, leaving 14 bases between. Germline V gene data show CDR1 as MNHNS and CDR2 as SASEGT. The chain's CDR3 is CASSETRVRADTQYF. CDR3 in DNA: TGTGCCAGCAGTGAGACCCGGGTCAGGGCAGATACGCAGTATTTT.

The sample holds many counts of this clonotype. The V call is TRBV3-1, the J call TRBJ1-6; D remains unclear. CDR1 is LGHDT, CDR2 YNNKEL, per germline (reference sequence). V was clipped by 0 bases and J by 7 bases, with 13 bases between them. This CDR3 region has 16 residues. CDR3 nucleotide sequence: TGTGCCAGCAGCCAAGAGGGGAGCCGAGGGAATTCACCCCTCCACTTT. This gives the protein CASSQEGSRGNSPLHF.